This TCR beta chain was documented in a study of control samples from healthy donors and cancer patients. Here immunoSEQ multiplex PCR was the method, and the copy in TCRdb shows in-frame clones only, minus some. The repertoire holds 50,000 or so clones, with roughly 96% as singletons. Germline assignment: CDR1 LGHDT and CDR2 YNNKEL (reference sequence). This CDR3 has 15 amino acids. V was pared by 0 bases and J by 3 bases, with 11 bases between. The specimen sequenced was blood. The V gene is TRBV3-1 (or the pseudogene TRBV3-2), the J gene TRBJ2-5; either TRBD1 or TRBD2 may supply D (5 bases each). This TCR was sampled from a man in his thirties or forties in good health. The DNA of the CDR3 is TGTGCCAGCAGCCAAGATATGGGGACGGAAGAGACCCAGTACTTC. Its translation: CASSQDMGTEETQYF.